This T cell receptor beta chain was sequenced for a study of shared clonotypes between healthy human individuals. A note on this clone: Its specificity is unknown.

This CDR3 has 19 amino acids. With 4 bases clipped from V and 7 bases from J, the junction kept 19 bases outside the gene matches. CDR1 is MNHGY, CDR2 SVAAGI, per germline. General study results and limits: Read depth was anticipated to influence clonotype sharing among donors. Blood was the sole source, and tissue repertoires probably differ.

Recent vaccinations or acute infections were absent in the healthy HIV-negative adult donors. Sequencing was performed with immunoSEQ multiplex PCR; in TCRdb, only in-frame clones are kept and a portion is missing. The sample yields about 1.5 million clones, around 98% seen once. The material sequenced was naive CD4+ T cells sorted from blood. Documented subset: CD45RA+ positively selected. V usage is TRBV6-9 and J usage is TRBJ2-2, with 9 bases matching TRBD1. The receptor was isolated from a man aged 30-40 years in good health. CDR3 nucleotide sequence: TGTGCCAGCAGTTTCTCTTGCCGGGGGGACAGGGCATATAACGGGGAGCTGTTTTTT. Protein: CASSFSCRGDRAYNGELFF.